The present entry profiles one TCR beta chain with its context. Trimming cost V 3 bases and J 4 bases, with 12 bases left between them. The CDR3 covers 14 residues. Germline V lookup: CDR1 MGHRA, CDR2 YSYEKL. This sample is drawn from a study of blood T cell repertoires in COVID-19. In the study's own analysis: Estimates of nucleated cell counts were drawn from the amplification of reference gene primers. The protocol was immunoSEQ multiplex PCR, while the TCRdb copy is restricted to in-frame clones and leaves out a portion. That table furnishes V, J and clone size, whereas the DNA furnished D and trimming. The table lists about 100,000 clones, 65% to 80% of them singletons.

Sequenced material: peripheral blood. This TCR was sampled from a man between 65 and 85 years old with active or convalescent COVID-19. V usage is TRBV4-1 and J usage is TRBJ1-2, with D uncertain. In nucleotides, the CDR3 is TGCGCCAGCAGCCAGGGCACGGTAGGCTATGGCTACACCTTC. Protein: CASSQGTVGYGYTF.